The 22 T cell receptor beta chains in this list originate from one sample, sequenced in a study of cytomegalovirus exposure and HLA in healthy donors. Amplification used 60 Vbeta primers and 13 Jbeta primers. Sequencing used immunoSEQ multiplex PCR; TCRdb keeps in-frame clones, though not all of them. The sample carries under 170,000 clones, about four fifths recorded once. The source material was PBMCs. These receptors originate from a man aged 50 to 59 in good health and CMV-seropositive.

The rearrangement uses TRBV6-6 and TRBJ2-7; TRBD1 matches 9 bases. This CDR3 contains 13 residues. Per germline, CDR1 MNHNY and CDR2 SVGAGI (reference sequence). V gave up 5 bases and J gave up 12 bases; unmatched junction bases: 11. CDR3 sequence reads: CASSTEGGTGLYF. The DNA of the CDR3 is TGTGCCAGCAGTACTGAGGGAGGGACAGGGCTGTACTTC.

The rearrangement joins TRBV2 to TRBJ2-7, with TRBD2 matching 7 bases. Germline V lookup: CDR1 SNHLY, CDR2 FYNNEI. The CDR3 length is 14 residues. V was pared by 5 bases and J by 1 base, with 5 bases of the junction left unmatched. The CDR3 DNA reads as TGTGCCAGCAGTTACGGACTAGGGTCCTACGAGCAGTACTTC. Translated: CASSYGLGSYEQYF. The full variable domain, with the rest looked up from reference TRBV2 and TRBJ2-7, is EPEVTQTPSHQVTQMGQEVILRCVPISNHLYFYWYRQILGQKVEFLVSFYNNEISEKSEIFDDQFSVERPDGSNFTLKIRSTKLEDSAMYFCASSYGLGSYEQYFGPGTRLTVT.

CDR3 DNA sequence: TGTGCCAGCACGCGAGGTTCCCAAGAGACCCAGTACTTC. Its translation: CASTRGSQETQYF. The V call is TRBV7-9, the J call TRBJ2-5; D gene unclear. CDR1 is SEHNR and CDR2 is FQNEAQ in the germline V gene (reference sequence). The CDR3 length is 13 residues. V shed 7 bases and J shed 1 base, with 10 bases lying between them.

The chain is built from TRBV6-1 and TRBJ2-2; 11 bases match TRBD2. Per the germline V gene, CDR1 is MNHNS and CDR2 is SASEGT. The CDR3 has 17 amino acids. Losses at the gene ends were 1 base for V and 6 bases for J; bases not matched to a gene: 7. Here the CDR3 DNA reads TGTGCCAGCAGTGAAGTTGTACTAGCGGGAGATGCCGGGGAGCTGTTTTTT. It encodes CASSEVVLAGDAGELFF.

In its sample, this clone was seen a few times. J is TRBJ2-7 and V is TRBV13, with 13 bases that match TRBD2. Trimming took 4 bases from V and 6 from J; bases not matched to a gene: 9. The CDR3 has 16 amino acids. Germline assignment: CDR1 PRHDT and CDR2 FYEKMQ (reference sequence). CDR3 region: CASSYLGTSGTREQYF. The CDR3 coding sequence is TGTGCCAGCAGCTATCTAGGGACTAGCGGGACCCGCGAGCAGTACTTC.

V gene TRBV6-1 combines with J gene TRBJ2-3; D is possibly TRBD2 (6 bases). The CDR3 has 15 residues. Per germline, CDR1 MNHNS and CDR2 SASEGT. V lost 6 bases, J lost 2 bases, and 15 bases lay in between. This chain's CDR3 is CASSPARGITDTQYF. The CDR3 DNA reads TGTGCCAGCAGCCCGGCCCGGGGGATCACAGATACGCAGTATTTT.

This chain links TRBV7-9 with TRBJ2-7, with D possibly being TRBD2 (6 bases). Looked up from germline, CDR1 is SEHNR and CDR2 is FQNEAQ (reference sequence). V lost 0 bases to trimming and J lost 4 bases, with 13 bases between them. The CDR3 loop spans 15 amino acids. CDR3 protein: CASSLAGGPEYEQYF. Written as DNA, the CDR3 is TGTGCCAGCAGCTTAGCGGGAGGACCCGAGTACGAGCAGTACTTC.

The chain couples TRBV15 to TRBJ2-1, with TRBD2 matching over 12 bases. The CDR3 spans 15 residues. Germline trimming cut 1 base from V and 8 bases from J; bases unmatched to any gene: 3. Germline-derived CDR1 and CDR2 are LNHNV and YYDKDF (reference sequence). The CDR3 region is CATSRGLAGVDEQFF. For the CDR3, the DNA is TGTGCCACCAGCAGAGGACTAGCGGGAGTTGATGAGCAGTTCTTC. The complete variable domain, with remaining parts taken from reference TRBV15 and TRBJ2-1, reads DAMVIQNPRYQVTQFGKPVTLSCSQTLNHNVMYWYQQKSSQAPKLLFHYYDKDFNNEADTPDNFQSRRPNTSFCFLDIRSPGLGDTAMYLCATSRGLAGVDEQFFGPGTRLTVL.

The V call is TRBV28, the J call TRBJ2-7, with TRBD1 matching 7 bases. Looked up from germline, CDR1 is MDHEN and CDR2 is SYDVKM. After removal of 6 bases from V and 2 bases from J, the junction contained 7 bases not matched to a gene. The CDR3 runs 14 residues. In DNA, the CDR3 is TGTGCCAGCAGCCCTCGACAGGGACCCTACGAGCAGTACTTC. Encoded protein: CASSPRQGPYEQYF.

The rearrangement links TRBV6-6 to TRBJ2-5, with no clear D. The CDR3 loop spans 14 amino acids. Germline lookup yields CDR1 MNHNY and CDR2 SVGAGI (reference sequence). Trimming took off 3 bases at V and 0 bases at J, with 8 bases between the two ends. CDR3 DNA sequence: TGTGCCAGCAGTTATTTAGCAAACCAAGAGACCCAGTACTTC. It yields the protein CASSYLANQETQYF.

The gene calls are TRBV9 and TRBJ1-4; 10 bases agree with TRBD1. The CDR3 loop spans 16 amino acids. V lost 2 bases, J lost 6 bases, and 7 bases stayed unmatched. From germline, CDR1 is SGDLS and CDR2 YYNGEE. The CDR3 sequence: CASSVGHGTGDEKLFF. The CDR3 coding sequence is TGTGCCAGCAGCGTGGGTCACGGGACAGGGGATGAAAAACTGTTTTTT.

The chain has TRBV7-6 and TRBJ2-3; 7 bases are shared with TRBD1. This CDR3 region has 14 residues. With 5 bases clipped from V and 4 bases from J, the junction kept 6 bases outside the gene matches. Per germline, CDR1 SGHVS and CDR2 FNYEAQ. CDR3 amino acids: CASSPRQGPDTQYF. The CDR3 DNA reads TGTGCCAGCAGCCCCCGACAGGGTCCAGATACGCAGTATTTT.

J is TRBJ2-3 and V is TRBV5-4, with TRBD1 matching 9 bases. This CDR3 comprises 13 residues. Germline trimming cut 7 bases from V and 0 bases from J; bases unmatched to any gene: 0. Germline CDR1 reads SGHNT; CDR2 reads YYREEE (reference sequence). The CDR3 DNA reads TGTGCCAGCGGGACAGGGAGCACAGATACGCAGTATTTT. Translation gives CASGTGSTDTQYF.

The chain is built from TRBV5-1 and TRBJ1-6, with D hard to call. The V gene lost 1 base and the J gene lost 5 bases, with 13 bases spanning the gap. Per the germline V gene, CDR1 is SGHRS and CDR2 is YFSETQ. The CDR3 extends over 16 amino acids. Here the CDR3 DNA reads TGCGCCAGCAGCTTGTACGGGGTAGCGGATAATTCACCCCTCCACTTT. Translating it yields CASSLYGVADNSPLHF.

The chain carries TRBV7-6 and TRBJ2-3; 10 positions agree with TRBD2. With V trimmed by 2 bases and J by 7 bases, 9 bases remained unmatched. The CDR3 loop spans 16 amino acids. Per germline, CDR1 SGHVS and CDR2 FNYEAQ. In DNA, the CDR3 is TGTGCCAGCAGCTTATGGGCTAGCGGGAGTGGGAATACGCAGTATTTT. It encodes CASSLWASGSGNTQYF. The full variable domain, completed using reference TRBV7-6 and TRBJ2-3, is GAGVSQSPRYKVTKRGQDVALRCDPISGHVSLYWYRQALGQGPEFLTYFNYEAQQDKSGLPNDRFSAERPEGSISTLTIQRTEQRDSAMYRCASSLWASGSGNTQYFGPGTRLTVL.

The CDR3 here is CASSLGTDTDYEQYF. In nucleotides, the CDR3 is TGTGCCAGCAGCTTAGGGACAGATACTGACTACGAGCAGTACTTC. This chain connects TRBV7-9 to TRBJ2-7; D perhaps matches TRBD1 (6 bases). Germline V gene data show CDR1 as SEHNR and CDR2 as FQNEAQ (reference sequence). The CDR3 extends over 15 amino acids. Trimming cost V 1 base and J 3 bases, with 13 bases left between them.

The J gene is TRBJ2-1, the V gene TRBV29-1; 7 nucleotides align to TRBD1. The CDR3 runs to 12 residues. Losses at the gene ends were 6 bases for V and 10 bases for J; bases not matched to a gene: 9. CDR1 and CDR2 from the germline V gene are SQVTM and ANQGSEA. The CDR3 region has the DNA TGCAGCGTGAACTCTCAAGGGGGCGAGCAGTTCTTC. Residues: CSVNSQGGEQFF.

The genes are TRBV7-3 and TRBJ1-3; 7 bases are shared with TRBD1. Germline CDR1 and CDR2: SGHTA and FQGTGA. Trimming at V came to 1 base and at J to 15 bases, leaving 12 bases not matched to a gene. The CDR3 consists of 14 residues. The CDR3 loop reads CASSLMGQTSTEYF. Written as DNA, the CDR3 is TGTGCCAGCAGCTTAATGGGACAGACTTCAACGGAATATTTT.

This clone showed up just a few times. The chain recombines TRBV30 with TRBJ1-5; D remains ambiguous. V was cut by 0 bases and J by 7 bases, with 10 bases left in between. This CDR3 has 13 residues. The germline V gene has CDR1 GTSNPN and CDR2 SVGIG (reference sequence). CDR3 loop: CAWSVTRLQPQHF. The CDR3 DNA follows: TGTGCCTGGAGTGTGACTCGATTGCAGCCCCAGCATTTT.

This clone was recorded only once. This chain joins TRBV5-4 and TRBJ1-6; a weak D match, TRBD1 (5 bases). Germline V gives CDR1 SGHNT, CDR2 YYREEE (reference sequence). V gave up 0 bases and J gave up 9 bases, with 10 bases separating them. The CDR3 is 14 residues long. The CDR3 protein is CASSLGTGGSPLHF. The CDR3 DNA reads TGTGCCAGCAGCTTGGGGACCGGGGGTTCACCCCTCCACTTT.

The J gene is TRBJ1-4, the V gene TRBV27; 7 bases fit TRBD1. V shed 6 bases and J 4 bases; nucleotides not matched to a gene: 8. CDR3 length: 15 residues. Germline lookup yields CDR1 MNHEY and CDR2 SMNVEV (reference sequence). The CDR3: CASRKGTADNEKLFF. In nucleotides, the CDR3 is TGTGCCAGCAGGAAAGGGACAGCCGATAATGAAAAACTGTTTTTT.

In the case of this clone: The germline gene is not matched at one end of the junction; a read error may be the cause. The chain combines TRBV7-9 with TRBJ2-1; tentative D call: TRBD2 (6 bases). Germline CDR1 and CDR2: SEHNR and FQNEAQ (reference sequence). The CDR3 length is 13 residues. Here the CDR3 DNA reads TGTTCCAGCAGCTTACCGACTAGCAATGAGCAGTTCTTC. Protein sequence: CSSSLPTSNEQFF.